Following are 7 T cell receptor beta chains from one sample sequenced in a study of T cell changes during pregnancy in multiple sclerosis. Clones were sequenced by immunoSEQ multiplex PCR, and TCRdb holds only the in-frame ones, with some missing. The sample records about 11,000 clones, about 94% being singletons. The source material was CD4+ T cells from peripheral blood mononuclear cells, sampled before pregnancy. These receptors were collected from a female donor with multiple sclerosis, enrolled in a pregnancy study.

The rearrangement joins TRBV6-5 to TRBJ1-2; D unresolved. Germline CDR1 reads MNHEY; CDR2 reads SVGAGI. V lost 5 bases, J lost 4 bases, and 11 bases lay in between. The CDR3 spans 13 residues. CDR3 nucleotide sequence: TGTGCCAGCAGTCAATCGGGATTCTATGGCTACACCTTC. Its translation is CASSQSGFYGYTF.

The chain has TRBV9 and TRBJ2-1; 8 positions agree with TRBD2. The trim removed 3 bases at V and 3 bases at J, leaving 5 bases unmatched. This CDR3 has 15 residues. Per germline, CDR1 SGDLS and CDR2 YYNGEE. CDR3 protein: CASSATGTSYNEQFF. CDR3 sequence (DNA): TGTGCCAGCAGCGCTACCGGGACTAGCTACAATGAGCAGTTCTTC.

V gene TRBV10-3 combines with J gene TRBJ2-6; maybe TRBD1 (6 bases). Germline lookup yields CDR1 ENHRY and CDR2 SYGVKD. The CDR3 sequence is 16 residues long. V was shortened by 4 bases and J by 0 bases, with 10 bases between the two germline ends. The CDR3 reads CAISGRGVSGANVLTF. The DNA for the CDR3 is TGTGCCATCAGTGGCAGGGGAGTCTCTGGGGCCAACGTCCTGACTTTC.

The chain carries TRBV14 and TRBJ2-7; 10 bases align to TRBD2. CDR1 SGHDN and CDR2 FVKESK come from the germline V gene. This CDR3 region has 14 residues. With 7 bases clipped from V and 8 bases from J, the junction kept 11 bases outside the gene matches. This chain's CDR3 is CASNPGGLAYQQYF. CDR3 bases: TGTGCCAGCAACCCTGGGGGACTAGCGTACCAGCAGTACTTC.

J is TRBJ2-2 and V is TRBV6-6; 9 nucleotides agree with TRBD1. The CDR3 spans 16 residues. V gave up 6 bases and J gave up 4 bases; unmatched junction bases: 9. The V gene's germline CDR1 is MNHNY and CDR2 SVGAGI (reference sequence). The CDR3 reads CASRPPGQGSTGELFF. The CDR3 nucleotides read TGTGCCAGCAGACCCCCGGGACAGGGAAGCACCGGGGAGCTGTTTTTT.

The V and J genes are TRBV10-2 and TRBJ2-7; no definite D call. The germline V and J ends were trimmed by 4 bases and 2 bases, with 9 bases remaining between them. Germline loops: CDR1 WSHSY, CDR2 SAAADI. The CDR3 consists of 13 residues. As DNA, the CDR3 is TGCGCCAGCAGTGTCCGTATCGCCTACGAGCAGTACTTC. This gives the protein CASSVRIAYEQYF.

The chain couples TRBV6-5 to TRBJ2-3, with 9 bases aligning to TRBD1. In germline, CDR1 is MNHEY, CDR2 SVGAGI. CDR3 length: 15 amino acids. V lost 5 bases to trimming and J lost 3 bases; unmatched junction nucleotides: 6. CDR3 sequence reads: CASSLMGQGTDTQYF. The CDR3 DNA sequence: TGTGCCAGCAGTCTGATGGGACAGGGAACAGATACGCAGTATTTT.